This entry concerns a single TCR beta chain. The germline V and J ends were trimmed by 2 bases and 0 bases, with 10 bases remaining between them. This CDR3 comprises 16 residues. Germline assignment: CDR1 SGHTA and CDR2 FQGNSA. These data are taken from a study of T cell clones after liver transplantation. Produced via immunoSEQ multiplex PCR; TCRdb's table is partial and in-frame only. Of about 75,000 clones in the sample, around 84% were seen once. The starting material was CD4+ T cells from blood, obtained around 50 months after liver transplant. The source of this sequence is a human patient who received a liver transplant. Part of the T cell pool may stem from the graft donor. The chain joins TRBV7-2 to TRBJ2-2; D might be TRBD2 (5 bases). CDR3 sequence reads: CASSLRGGTNTGELFF. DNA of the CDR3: TGTGCCAGCAGCTTAAGAGGAGGTACGAACACCGGGGAGCTGTTTTTT.